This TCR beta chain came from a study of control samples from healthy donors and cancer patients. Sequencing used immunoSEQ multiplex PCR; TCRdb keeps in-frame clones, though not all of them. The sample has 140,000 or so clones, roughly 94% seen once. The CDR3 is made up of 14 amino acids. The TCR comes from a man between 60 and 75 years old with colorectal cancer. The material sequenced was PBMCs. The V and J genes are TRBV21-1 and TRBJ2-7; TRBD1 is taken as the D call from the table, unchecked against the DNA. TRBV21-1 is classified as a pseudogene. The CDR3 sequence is CASSRDDRGGEQYF. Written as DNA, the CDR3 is TGTGCCAGCAGCAGGGACGACAGGGGGGGCGAGCAGTACTTC.